The entry that follows covers one TCR beta chain sequence. Antigen specificity is unknown. The data were taken from a study of cytomegalovirus exposure and HLA in healthy donors. Points from the study as a whole: While the bulk of TCR sequences proved rare, some public TCRs turned up in many donors.

PCR primers comprised 60 Vbeta and 13 Jbeta primers. Only in-frame clones appear in the TCRdb table, and some are missing; sequencing was by immunoSEQ multiplex PCR. The sample lists about 140,000 clones, about 80% occurring once. The sample comprised PBMCs. This clonotype originated in a man between 35 and 55 years old in good health and CMV-seronegative.

The CDR3, as DNA: TGTGCCAGTAGTATGATCGGGACTAGCCTGAATGAGCAGTTCTTC. Amino acid sequence: CASSMIGTSLNEQFF. The chain carries TRBV19 and TRBJ2-1; TRBD2 matches at 9 bases. The CDR3 length is 15 residues. Unmatched junction bases numbered 7, after V lost 3 bases and J lost 7 bases. The germline CDR1 and CDR2 sequences are LNHDA and SQIVND (reference sequence).